The 22 T cell receptor beta chains reported below all come from one sample, sequenced in a study of blood T cell repertoires in COVID-19. The table came from immunoSEQ multiplex PCR; TCRdb's copy has only in-frame clones and leaves some out. The sample has approximately 140,000 clones, about 88% seen once. The sample consisted of PBMCs or T cells enriched from blood (not recorded which). All receptors come from a woman in her 50s who had recovered from COVID-19.

In this sample, this clone turned up once. DNA for the CDR3: TGCGCCAGCAGCTTGAATCTTAGCGGGGGTTGGAATGAGCAGTTCTTC. Translating gives CASSLNLSGGWNEQFF. The rearrangement links TRBV5-1 to TRBJ2-1, with 9 bases identical to TRBD2. The CDR3 loop spans 16 amino acids. V was clipped by 1 base and J by 7 bases; unmatched bases: 9. Germline CDR1 SGHRS, CDR2 YFSETQ.

This sequence joins TRBV7-9 and TRBJ2-1; D is unresolved. The CDR3 has 14 residues. Germline V lookup: CDR1 SEHNR, CDR2 FQNEAQ (reference sequence). Trimming cost V 1 base and J 3 bases, with 7 bases left between them. CDR3 nucleotides: TGTGCCAGCAGCTTAGACTCGAACTACAATGAGCAGTTCTTC. Protein: CASSLDSNYNEQFF.

The CDR3 DNA sequence: TGCGCCAGCAGCTTATCCCTTAGCGGGACCGGCACAGATACGCAGTATTTT. Amino acids: CASSLSLSGTGTDTQYF. The chain has TRBV5-1 and TRBJ2-3; 8 nucleotides align to TRBD2. Trimming at V came to 2 bases and at J to 1 base, leaving 9 bases not matched to a gene. Germline V gives CDR1 SGHRS, CDR2 YFSETQ. The CDR3 runs to 17 residues.

The V and J genes are TRBV6-5 and TRBJ2-3, with 9 positions matching TRBD2. This CDR3 has 16 residues. Trimming took 1 base from V and 3 from J; bases not matched to a gene: 5. Germline V gives CDR1 MNHEY, CDR2 SVGAGI. The CDR3 spells CASSYWGGGVTDTQYF. The CDR3 DNA sequence: TGTGCCAGCAGTTACTGGGGCGGGGGGGTAACAGATACGCAGTATTTT.

The table lists this clone with a few counts. This rearrangement joins TRBV2 to TRBJ2-1; 10 nucleotides agree with TRBD2. The V gene end was trimmed by 7 bases and the J gene end by 1 base; junction bases not matched to a gene: 19. This CDR3 comprises 20 residues. Germline values: CDR1 SNHLY, CDR2 FYNNEI. The CDR3 DNA reads TGTGCCAGCACTATGGCCGGGGCTAGCGGGGGTGGAGGGTCCTACAATGAGCAGTTCTTC. It yields the protein CASTMAGASGGGGSYNEQFF.

J is TRBJ2-5 and V is TRBV10-3; tentative D call: TRBD2 (5 bases). V shed 5 bases and J shed 5 bases, with 12 bases lying between them. Germline lookup yields CDR1 ENHRY and CDR2 SYGVKD. The CDR3 has 13 residues. The CDR3 DNA is TGTGCCATCAGTTCTAAGGGCGGGGAGACCCAGTACTTC. It translates to CAISSKGGETQYF.

The chain is built from TRBV9 and TRBJ2-3; 10 nucleotides align to TRBD1. Germline V lookup: CDR1 SGDLS, CDR2 YYNGEE. The CDR3 length is 13 residues. The junction had 5 bases not matched to a gene; V was cut back by 3 bases and J by 10 bases. The chain's CDR3 is CASSENDRGPQYF. The CDR3 DNA sequence: TGTGCCAGCAGCGAGAACGACAGGGGGCCGCAGTATTTT.

DNA for the CDR3: TGCGCCAGCAGGGGGACAGGGACGGGCTATGGCTACACCTTC. Translation gives CASRGTGTGYGYTF. The rearrangement joins TRBV10-2 to TRBJ1-2; TRBD1 agrees at 9 bases. The CDR3 is 14 amino acids. V shed 6 bases and J 4 bases; nucleotides not matched to a gene: 6. Germline CDR1 WSHSY, CDR2 SAAADI.

The rearrangement joins TRBV4-2 to TRBJ2-3, with 7 bases aligning to TRBD1. Germline V lookup: CDR1 LGHNA, CDR2 YNFKEQ. CDR3 length equals 15 residues. The trim removed 0 bases at V and 4 bases at J, leaving 4 bases unmatched. In DNA form, the CDR3 reads TGTGCCAGCAGCCAAGATCTCCAGGGGGCAGATACGCAGTATTTT. Its protein product is CASSQDLQGADTQYF.

The chain has TRBV3-1 (or the pseudogene TRBV3-2) and TRBJ2-5; 11 bases line up with TRBD2. Per germline, CDR1 LGHDT and CDR2 YNNKEL (reference sequence). The CDR3 spans 17 residues. J lost 0 bases, V lost 3 bases, and 6 bases had no gene match. This CDR3 reads CASSQSGTSGYQETQYF. DNA for the CDR3: TGTGCCAGCAGCCAGAGTGGGACTAGCGGTTACCAAGAGACCCAGTACTTC.

The chain is built from TRBV5-1 and TRBJ2-2, with 7 bases lining up with TRBD1. In germline, CDR1 is SGHRS, CDR2 YFSETQ. Germline trimming cut 4 bases from V and 6 bases from J; bases unmatched to any gene: 3. The CDR3 contains 13 residues. The CDR3 sequence: CASSDQGAGELFF. For the CDR3, the DNA is TGCGCCAGCAGCGACCAGGGGGCCGGGGAGCTGTTTTTT.

The V and J genes are TRBV4-3 and TRBJ1-1; the D gene is possibly TRBD1 (5 bases). Trimming removed 4 bases at V and 5 bases at J, with 20 bases between. Germline CDR1 is LGHNA and CDR2 is YSLEER. CDR3 size: 16 residues. CDR3: CASSPLGGDVGTEAFF. The CDR3 DNA follows: TGCGCCAGCAGCCCCCTCGGAGGGGACGTGGGTACTGAAGCTTTCTTT.

This clone was seen only once. The chain couples TRBV6-2 or TRBV6-3 to TRBJ2-7, with D hard to call. V lost 7 bases, J lost 0 bases, and 7 bases lay in between. The CDR3 consists of 12 residues. Germline loops: CDR1 MNHEY, CDR2 SVGEGT. The chain's CDR3 is CASTPSSYEQYF. CDR3 coding DNA: TGTGCCAGCACCCCGAGCTCCTACGAGCAGTACTTC.

The CDR3, as DNA: TGTGCCAGCAGTGTAGTGAACACTGAAGCTTTCTTT. It specifies CASSVVNTEAFF. The chain employs TRBV2 and TRBJ1-1; D remains ambiguous. The ends were cut back, 4 bases at V and 0 bases at J, with 3 bases in the middle. The CDR3 extends over 12 amino acids. The germline V gene has CDR1 SNHLY and CDR2 FYNNEI. Drawing the rest from reference TRBV2 and TRBJ1-1, the complete variable domain is EPEVTQTPSHQVTQMGQEVILRCVPISNHLYFYWYRQILGQKVEFLVSFYNNEISEKSEIFDDQFSVERPDGSNFTLKIRSTKLEDSAMYFCASSVVNTEAFFGQGTRLTVV.

The gene calls are TRBV18 and TRBJ1-1; perhaps TRBD1 as D (5 bases). Germline assignment: CDR1 KGHSH and CDR2 LQKENI. V was cut by 4 bases and J by 4 bases, with 10 bases left in between. This CDR3 comprises 13 residues. This CDR3 reads CASSLGAATEAFF. The CDR3 nucleotides are TGTGCCAGCTCACTAGGGGCTGCCACTGAAGCTTTCTTT. The entire variable domain, with the rest obtained from reference TRBV18 and TRBJ1-1, is as follows: NAGVMQNPRHLVRRRGQEARLRCSPMKGHSHVYWYRQLPEEGLKFMVYLQKENIIDESGMPKERFSAEFPKEGPSILRIQQVVRGDSAAYFCASSLGAATEAFFGQGTRLTVV.

The chain has TRBV2 and TRBJ2-5, with D maybe TRBD1 (6 bases). V was pared by 3 bases and J by 2 bases, with 13 bases between. The length of the CDR3 is 15 residues. From germline, CDR1 is SNHLY and CDR2 FYNNEI. CDR3 loop: CASSDRGLGQETQYF. The CDR3 coding sequence is TGTGCCAGCAGTGACAGGGGATTGGGTCAAGAGACCCAGTACTTC.

This sequence joins TRBV19 and TRBJ2-3; D is possibly TRBD2 (5 bases). The CDR3 loop spans 15 amino acids. Germline V gene data show CDR1 as LNHDA and CDR2 as SQIVND (reference sequence). The germline V and J ends were trimmed by 6 bases and 0 bases, with 13 bases remaining between them. This CDR3 is CASRRAGASTDTQYF. The CDR3 nucleotides are TGTGCCAGTAGAAGGGCGGGCGCCAGCACAGATACGCAGTATTTT. Together with reference TRBV19 and TRBJ2-3, the CDR3 gives the full variable domain: DGGITQSPKYLFRKEGQNVTLSCEQNLNHDAMYWYRQDPGQGLRLIYYSQIVNDFQKGDIAEGYSVSREKKESFPLTVTSAQKNPTAFYLCASRRAGASTDTQYFGPGTRLTVL.

This chain links TRBV2 with TRBJ2-2; D not resolved. Between the trimmed V and J ends, which lost 4 bases and 4 bases, there was a span of 16 bases. CDR3 length equals 16 residues. Germline CDR1 SNHLY, CDR2 FYNNEI. CDR3 amino acids: CASSVPAALSTGELFF. The CDR3 coding sequence is TGTGCCAGCAGTGTGCCCGCGGCCTTAAGCACCGGGGAGCTGTTTTTT.

This chain uses TRBV4-3 with TRBJ2-5; a possible D gene is TRBD1 (6 bases). This CDR3 region has 15 residues. Germline V gene lookup returns CDR1 LGHNA and CDR2 YSLEER. V was shortened by 0 bases and J by 4 bases, with 12 bases between the two germline ends. CDR3 nucleotide sequence: TGCGCCAGCAGCCAAGATTGGGGGCGGCGAGAGACCCAGTACTTC. This translates into CASSQDWGRRETQYF.

The rearrangement links TRBV9 to TRBJ2-7, with 7 bases matching TRBD2. Germline V gives CDR1 SGDLS, CDR2 YYNGEE. V was pared by 0 bases and J by 7 bases, with 13 bases of the junction left unmatched. The CDR3 has 16 amino acids. CDR3 coding DNA: TGTGCCAGCAGCGTAGCTCCTCGGGCGGGGACTACGGAGCAGTACTTC. Translated, it gives CASSVAPRAGTTEQYF.

The rearrangement uses TRBV4-3 and TRBJ1-4; D is possibly TRBD1 (5 bases). V was trimmed by 4 bases and J by 0 bases, leaving 21 bases between them. This CDR3 spans 19 amino acids. The germline gives CDR1 LGHNA, CDR2 YSLEER. The CDR3 DNA sequence: TGCGCCAGCAGCCCCCACAATGTGGGGGGAGGGACAACTAATGAAAAACTGTTTTTT. This codes for CASSPHNVGGGTTNEKLFF.

This clone was seen a few times. The chain combines TRBV11-3 with TRBJ2-7, with 7 bases that match TRBD1. The CDR3 loop spans 16 amino acids. CDR1 SGHNT and CDR2 YENEEA come from the germline V gene. After removal of 4 bases from V and 3 bases from J, the junction contained 12 bases not matched to a gene. The CDR3 spells CASSSTPGQNYYEQYF. CDR3 nucleotides: TGTGCCAGCAGCTCGACCCCGGGACAGAATTACTACGAGCAGTACTTC.